Reported below is one TCR beta chain. This entry belongs to a study of Ad26.COV2.S vaccination and SARS-CoV-2 variants. CDR1 and CDR2 from the germline V gene are SGDLS and YYNGEE. The CDR3 covers 21 residues. The V and J ends lost 4 bases and 1 base respectively, with 27 bases between them. The treatment denotes: some 19 received Ad26.COV2.S at low or high dose, single or two shots; a few received placebo; per-sample allocation not given. Sampling was done on day 63 after the first vaccine or placebo injection. Sequencing was performed with immunoSEQ multiplex PCR; in TCRdb, only in-frame clones are kept and a portion is missing. The sample yields about 400,000 clones, around 92% seen once.

This rearrangement joins TRBV9 to TRBJ2-6, with a weak D call TRBD2 (5 bases). Sequenced here: peripheral blood, sampled in a trial of Ad26.COV2.S vaccine versus placebo. The TCR was taken from a person between 18 and 59 years old who received the Ad26.COV2.S COVID-19 vaccine or a placebo. CDR3 sequence (DNA): TGTGCCAGCAGCCCTCGGGTAGGGTTCCCTTTAGAGGGATCTGGGGCCAACGTCCTGACTTTC. It is translated as CASSPRVGFPLEGSGANVLTF. The full variable domain, rest sourced from reference TRBV9 and TRBJ2-6, is DSGVTQTPKHLITATGQRVTLRCSPRSGDLSVYWYQQSLDQGLQFLIQYYNGEERAKGNILERFSAQQFPDLHSELNLSSLELGDSALYFCASSPRVGFPLEGSGANVLTFGAGSRLTVL.